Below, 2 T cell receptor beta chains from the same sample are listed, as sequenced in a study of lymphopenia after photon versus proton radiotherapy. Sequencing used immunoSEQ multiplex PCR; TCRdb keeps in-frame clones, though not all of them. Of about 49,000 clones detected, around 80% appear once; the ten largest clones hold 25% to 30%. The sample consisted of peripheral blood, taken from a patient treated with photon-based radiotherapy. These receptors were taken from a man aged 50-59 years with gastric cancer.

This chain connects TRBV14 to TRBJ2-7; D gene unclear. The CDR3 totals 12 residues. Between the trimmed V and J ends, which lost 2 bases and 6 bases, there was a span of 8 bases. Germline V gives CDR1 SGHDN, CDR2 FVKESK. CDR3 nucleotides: TGTGCCAGCAGCCAAATGGTAGGCGAGCAGTACTTC. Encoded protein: CASSQMVGEQYF.

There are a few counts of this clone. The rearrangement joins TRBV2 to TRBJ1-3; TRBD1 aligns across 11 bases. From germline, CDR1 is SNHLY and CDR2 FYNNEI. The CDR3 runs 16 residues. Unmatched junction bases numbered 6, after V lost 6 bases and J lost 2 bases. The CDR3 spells CASRPGTGGTGNTIYF. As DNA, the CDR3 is TGTGCCAGCAGGCCTGGGACAGGGGGAACTGGAAACACCATATATTTT.